Below, 29 T cell receptor beta chains from the same sample are listed, as sequenced in a study of CD8 T cells in Susac syndrome. The RNA input was roughly 0.45 to 1 ug, and it was reverse transcribed with random hexamers. TCRdb fed the immunoSEQ multiplex PCR reads into MiXCR, producing one record per CDR3 protein. Here the sample spans some 300,000 distinct CDR3 sequences, 75% to 85% being singletons. The sequenced sample was CD8+ T cells from PBMCs. Receptors originate from a human donor with multiple sclerosis.

The J gene is TRBJ2-7, the V gene TRBV19, with 14 bases fitting TRBD2. Germline V gives CDR1 LNHDA, CDR2 SQIVND (reference sequence). There are 17 residues in the CDR3. The V segment lost 8 bases and the J segment 2 bases; nucleotides outside the gene matches: 11. The CDR3: CASAGLAGEESAYEQYF. The CDR3 bases are TGTGCCAGTGCGGGACTAGCGGGAGAGGAGTCCGCCTACGAGCAGTACTTC.

CDR3 region: CASSWGQGTATNYGYTF. Written as DNA, the CDR3 is TGTGCCAGCAGTTGGGGGCAGGGAACGGCGACTAACTATGGCTACACCTTC. The J gene is TRBJ1-2, the V gene TRBV12-3 or TRBV12-4; a possible D gene is TRBD1 (6 bases). The CDR3 covers 17 residues. The V end was cut by 4 bases, the J end by 0 bases, with 18 bases between.

This clonotype was recorded only once. This rearrangement joins TRBV29-1 to TRBJ2-7; 7 nucleotides align to TRBD2. V lost 6 bases to trimming and J lost 0 bases; unmatched junction nucleotides: 8. Germline-derived CDR1 and CDR2 are SQVTM and ANQGSEA. This CDR3 spans 14 amino acids. The CDR3 reads CSVLAGKSSYEQYF. The CDR3 bases are TGCAGCGTCTTAGCGGGTAAAAGCTCCTACGAGCAGTACTTC.

This clonotype occurred a few times. The genes are TRBV7-3 and TRBJ2-1; TRBD2 matches 7 bases. V lost 5 bases and J lost 8; bases outside the gene matches: 9. Germline CDR1 is SGHTA and CDR2 is FQGTGA. This CDR3 is 14 amino acids long. CDR3 DNA sequence: TGTGCCAGCAGCCCACCCGGGGGGATCGATGAGCAGTTCTTC. This codes for CASSPPGGIDEQFF.

The genes are TRBV11-2 and TRBJ2-1; TRBD2 aligns across 12 bases. The V segment lost 4 bases and the J segment 8 bases; nucleotides outside the gene matches: 21. From germline, CDR1 is SGHAT and CDR2 FQNNGV. The CDR3 runs 20 residues. This CDR3 is CASSSSGGTSGRIYGDEQFF. The CDR3 DNA sequence: TGTGCCAGCAGCTCATCCGGGGGAACTAGCGGGAGGATTTACGGGGATGAGCAGTTCTTC.

This clonotype was detected a few times. The chain has TRBV24-1 and TRBJ1-1; TRBD1 might be the D (5 bases). The CDR3 is 14 amino acids. V lost 5 bases to trimming and J lost 1 base, with 10 bases between them. Germline V gene data show CDR1 as KGHDR and CDR2 as SFDVKD. CDR3 sequence reads: CATSGGTANTEAFF. The CDR3 bases are TGTGCCACCAGTGGGGGGACCGCGAACACTGAAGCTTTCTTT.

The chain combines TRBV7-8 with TRBJ2-5; D may match TRBD1 or TRBD2 (5 bases each). This CDR3 region has 17 residues. V gave up 1 base and J gave up 3 bases, with 18 bases separating them. From germline, CDR1 is SGHVS and CDR2 FQNEAQ. The DNA for the CDR3 is TGTGCCAGCAGCTTAGGTTTTATTCTCGGGACGGAAGAGACCCAGTACTTC. This sequence encodes CASSLGFILGTEETQYF.

The chain recombines TRBV19 with TRBJ2-1, with 10 bases that match TRBD2. This CDR3 comprises 19 residues. Trimming removed 0 bases from V and 1 base from J; junction bases left unmatched: 9. Germline V gene sequence: CDR1 LNHDA, CDR2 SQIVND (reference sequence). For the CDR3, the DNA is TGTGCCAGTAGTATAGATCTAACTAGCGGGAAGTTTTCCTACAATGAGCAGTTCTTC. Its translation: CASSIDLTSGKFSYNEQFF.

CDR3 DNA sequence: TGTGCCAGCAGCCTAGTACAGGCTAACTATGGCTACACCTTC. This translates into CASSLVQANYGYTF. The genes are TRBV5-8 and TRBJ1-2; possible D gene TRBD1, 5 bases. This CDR3 contains 14 residues. Trimming took off 4 bases at V and 0 bases at J, with 10 bases between the two ends. The germline V gene has CDR1 SGHTS and CDR2 YDEGEE.

The chain carries TRBV4-3 and TRBJ2-2, with D unresolved. This CDR3 region has 16 residues. V lost 0 bases and J 1 base, leaving 9 bases between the germline ends. Germline CDR1 reads LGHNA; CDR2 reads YSLEER. CDR3 sequence: CASSQDWVRNTGELFF. For the CDR3, the DNA is TGCGCCAGCAGCCAAGATTGGGTCAGGAACACCGGGGAGCTGTTTTTT.

The CDR3 spells CASSPGRSYNEQFF. CDR3 in DNA: TGTGCCAGCAGCCCGGGACGGAGCTACAATGAGCAGTTCTTC. The rearrangement uses TRBV2 and TRBJ2-1; tentatively, D is TRBD1 or TRBD2 (5 bases each). V was clipped by 6 bases and J by 3 bases, with 12 bases between them. The CDR3 covers 14 residues. The V gene's germline CDR1 is SNHLY and CDR2 FYNNEI.

The chain combines TRBV20-1 with TRBJ2-7; TRBD1 might be the D (7 bases). The germline V and J ends were trimmed by 4 bases and 3 bases, with 19 bases remaining between them. The CDR3 runs to 15 residues. Germline V lookup: CDR1 DFQATT, CDR2 SNEGSKA (reference sequence). CDR3 region: CSATDSGGGIYEQYF. DNA for the CDR3: TGCAGTGCTACCGATTCAGGGGGAGGCATCTACGAGCAGTACTTC.

The V gene is TRBV14, the J gene TRBJ1-1, with no clear D. The CDR3 runs 15 residues. CDR1 and CDR2 (germline): SGHDN, FVKESK. V lost 2 bases and J lost 3, with 13 bases in between. The CDR3 reads CASSQNRGVYTEAFF. DNA for the CDR3: TGTGCCAGCAGCCAAAACAGAGGAGTATACACTGAAGCTTTCTTT. Full variable domain (remainder filled in from reference TRBV14 and TRBJ1-1): EAGVTQFPSHSVIEKGQTVTLRCDPISGHDNLYWYRRVMGKEIKFLLHFVKESKQDESGMPNNRFLAERTGGTYSTLKVQPAELEDSGVYFCASSQNRGVYTEAFFGQGTRLTVV.

The chain recombines TRBV7-8 with TRBJ1-5; the match to TRBD1 covers 8 bases. This CDR3 contains 16 residues. Trimming removed 5 bases from V and 7 bases from J; junction bases left unmatched: 13. Germline CDR1 reads SGHVS; CDR2 reads FQNEAQ. CDR3 amino acids: CASSTYPTGEDQPQHF. For the CDR3, the DNA is TGTGCCAGCAGCACCTATCCGACAGGGGAGGACCAGCCCCAGCATTTT.

This clonotype was found once. The V call is TRBV2, the J call TRBJ1-2; 7 nucleotides line up with TRBD1. Trimming removed 7 bases from V and 0 bases from J; junction bases left unmatched: 17. CDR3 length: 18 amino acids. Germline lookup yields CDR1 SNHLY and CDR2 FYNNEI. In DNA form, the CDR3 reads TGTGCCAGCAAGGGCGTAGACAGGGAAAATCTCGCTAACTATGGCTACACCTTC. Amino acids: CASKGVDRENLANYGYTF. Filled out from reference TRBV2 and TRBJ1-2, the complete variable domain reads EPEVTQTPSHQVTQMGQEVILRCVPISNHLYFYWYRQILGQKVEFLVSFYNNEISEKSEIFDDQFSVERPDGSNFTLKIRSTKLEDSAMYFCASKGVDRENLANYGYTFGSGTRLTVV.

In regard to this clonotype: A read error may produce the germline difference seen at one junction end. The V and J genes are TRBV28 and TRBJ2-7, with TRBD2 identical over 9 bases. The CDR3 covers 14 residues. Germline loops: CDR1 MDHEN, CDR2 SYDVKM. The CDR3: CASTRGGASYVQYF. For the CDR3, the DNA is TGTGCCAGCACGCGGGGGGGCGCCTCCTACGTGCAGTACTTC.

V is TRBV27 and J is TRBJ2-1; either TRBD1 or TRBD2 may supply D (5 bases each). Germline-derived CDR1 and CDR2 are MNHEY and SMNVEV (reference sequence). The CDR3 loop spans 15 amino acids. The V and J ends lost 5 bases and 8 bases respectively, with 19 bases between them. The CDR3 coding sequence is TGTGCCAGCAGTCTCGGAAGTATTTGGGACGATGAGCAGTTCTTC. The encoded protein is CASSLGSIWDDEQFF.

The chain couples TRBV6-1 to TRBJ2-1; 8 bases align to TRBD1. Germline assignment: CDR1 MNHNS and CDR2 SASEGT. V was clipped by 3 bases and J by 9 bases; unmatched bases: 16. The CDR3 extends over 17 amino acids. CDR3 sequence reads: CASSDAWGRGQVGEQFF. The CDR3, as DNA: TGTGCCAGCAGTGATGCGTGGGGCAGGGGGCAAGTCGGTGAGCAGTTCTTC.

V gene TRBV18 combines with J gene TRBJ1-5; the match to TRBD1 covers 8 bases. V dropped 3 bases and J dropped 3; count of bases not matched to a gene: 7. The V gene's germline CDR1 is KGHSH and CDR2 LQKENI. The CDR3 extends over 16 amino acids. CDR3 residues: CASSPSDRAINQPQHF. DNA of the CDR3: TGTGCCAGCTCACCTTCGGACAGGGCTATCAATCAGCCCCAGCATTTT.

The chain links TRBV13 to TRBJ2-1, with D possibly TRBD2 on 6 matching bases. CDR1 is PRHDT and CDR2 is FYEKMQ in the germline V gene (reference sequence). V gave up 1 base and J gave up 8 bases, with 18 bases separating them. There are 16 residues in the CDR3. This chain's CDR3 is CASSLEVAEDPHEQFF. In DNA form, the CDR3 reads TGTGCCAGCAGCTTAGAAGTAGCGGAGGACCCCCATGAGCAGTTCTTC.

J is TRBJ1-1 and V is TRBV23-1; no clear D. TRBV23-1 is recorded as an ORF, its role being uncertain. This CDR3 spans 14 amino acids. V was cut by 6 bases and J by 3 bases, with 14 bases left in between. In DNA form, the CDR3 reads TGCGCCAGCAGCCTTAGGGAGTCGGACACTGAAGCTTTCTTT. It specifies CASSLRESDTEAFF.

The chain links TRBV6-1 to TRBJ2-5; D unclear. V was trimmed by 7 bases and J by 3 bases, leaving 9 bases between them. Per the germline V gene, CDR1 is MNHNS and CDR2 is SASEGT. This CDR3 is built from 12 residues. This CDR3 reads CASITDEETQYF. CDR3 bases: TGTGCCAGCATCACAGACGAAGAGACCCAGTACTTC.

The rearrangement joins TRBV15 to TRBJ2-3; tentatively, D is TRBD1 or TRBD2 (5 bases each). Germline CDR1 reads LNHNV; CDR2 reads YYDKDF (reference sequence). The CDR3 length is 16 residues. Trimming took 3 bases from V and 4 from J, leaving 17 bases between them. The CDR3 region is CATSSWGSVVADTQYF. CDR3 nucleotides: TGTGCCACCAGCAGTTGGGGGAGCGTAGTGGCAGATACGCAGTATTTT.

The chain employs TRBV12-3 or TRBV12-4 and TRBJ2-1, with 7 bases identical to TRBD2. V trimming: 3 bases; J trimming: 9 bases; junction bases outside the gene matches: 11. There are 15 residues in the CDR3. CDR3 DNA: TGTGCCAGCAGTTTTTCTGGACTAGAAGGAGGTGAGCAGTTCTTC. Translated, it gives CASSFSGLEGGEQFF.

This rearrangement joins TRBV24-1 to TRBJ2-3; D may match TRBD1 or TRBD2 (5 bases each). Germline V gives CDR1 KGHDR, CDR2 SFDVKD. Trimming pared 4 bases from V and 2 bases from J, leaving 9 bases between. This CDR3 is 14 amino acids long. The CDR3 nucleotides are TGTGCCACCAGTGAGGATGGGACCACAGATACGCAGTATTTT. Translation: CATSEDGTTDTQYF.

The V call is TRBV29-1, the J call TRBJ2-7; 7 bases are a match to TRBD1. Germline-derived CDR1 and CDR2 are SQVTM and ANQGSEA. This CDR3 comprises 12 residues. V trimming: 6 bases; J trimming: 2 bases; junction bases outside the gene matches: 4. The CDR3 region is CSVWGQTYEQYF. CDR3 sequence (DNA): TGCAGCGTATGGGGACAGACCTACGAGCAGTACTTC.

The chain joins TRBV4-3 to TRBJ1-1; 7 bases are a match to TRBD1. The CDR3 has 13 residues. With V trimmed by 6 bases and J by 5 bases, 6 bases remained unmatched. CDR1 and CDR2 (germline): LGHNA, YSLEER. The CDR3 loop is CASRHDRETEAFF. The CDR3 nucleotides read TGCGCCAGCAGACATGACAGGGAAACTGAAGCTTTCTTT.

This clonotype was observed once. The rearrangement links TRBV28 to TRBJ2-3; 10 nucleotides match TRBD2. The length of the CDR3 is 16 residues. Germline V gives CDR1 MDHEN, CDR2 SYDVKM. V was clipped by 3 bases and J by 2 bases; unmatched bases: 5. The CDR3 DNA is TGTGCCAGCAGTTTTGGACTAGCGGATTACACAGATACGCAGTATTTT. As protein: CASSFGLADYTDTQYF.

V is TRBV30 and J is TRBJ1-1, with D hard to call. Trimming shortened V by 5 bases and J by 5 bases, and 21 bases separated the two germline ends. Germline CDR1 is GTSNPN and CDR2 is SVGIG (reference sequence). There are 15 residues in the CDR3. The CDR3 protein is CAWDLGTAISTEAFF. In DNA, the CDR3 is TGTGCCTGGGATTTAGGTACAGCGATCTCGACTGAAGCTTTCTTT.